Here is one TCR beta chain with its context. Clones were read by immunoSEQ multiplex PCR, and TCRdb kept only the in-frame ones, dropping some. The profile shows 65,000 to 80,000 clones, 96% of them singletons. The data belong to a study of technical replicates of blood from a handful of donors. CDR3 size: 15 residues. Trimming stripped 0 bases from V and 4 bases from J, with 10 bases between. CDR1 is MNHEY and CDR2 is SVGAGI in the germline V gene. The clonotype comes from a human donor in good health. J is TRBJ1-5 and V is TRBV6-5; D uncertain. The sample was T cells isolated from PBMCs. The CDR3 is CASSYSWEPNQPQHF. The CDR3 nucleotides read TGTGCCAGCAGTTACTCTTGGGAGCCTAATCAGCCCCAGCATTTT.